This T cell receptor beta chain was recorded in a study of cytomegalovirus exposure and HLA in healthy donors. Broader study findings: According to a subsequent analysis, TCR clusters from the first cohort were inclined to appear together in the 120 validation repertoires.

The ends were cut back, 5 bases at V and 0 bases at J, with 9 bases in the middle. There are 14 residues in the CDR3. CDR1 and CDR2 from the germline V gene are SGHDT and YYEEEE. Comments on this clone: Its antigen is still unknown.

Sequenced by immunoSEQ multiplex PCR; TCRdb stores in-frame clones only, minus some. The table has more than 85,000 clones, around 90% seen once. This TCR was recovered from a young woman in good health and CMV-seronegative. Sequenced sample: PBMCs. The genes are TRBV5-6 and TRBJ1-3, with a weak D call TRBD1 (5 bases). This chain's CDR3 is CASRIGHSGNTIYF. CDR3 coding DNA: TGTGCCAGCAGGATCGGACACTCTGGAAACACCATATATTTT.